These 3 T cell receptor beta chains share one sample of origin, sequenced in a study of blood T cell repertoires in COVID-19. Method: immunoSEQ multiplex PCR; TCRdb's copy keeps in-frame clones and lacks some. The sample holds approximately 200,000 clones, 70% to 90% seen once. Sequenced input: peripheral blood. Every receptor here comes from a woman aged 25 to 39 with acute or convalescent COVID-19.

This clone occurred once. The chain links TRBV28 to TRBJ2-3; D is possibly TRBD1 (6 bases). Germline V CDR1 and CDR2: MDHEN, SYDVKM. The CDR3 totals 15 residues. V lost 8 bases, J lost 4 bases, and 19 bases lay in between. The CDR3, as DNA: TGTGCCAGCTCATCCCACAGGGTGAGGGCAGATACGCAGTATTTT. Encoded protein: CASSSHRVRADTQYF.

The CDR3 bases are TGTGCCAGCAGCGCTGAACAGGGTTTGGTGCAGTACTTC. Its protein product is CASSAEQGLVQYF. The chain uses TRBV7-9 and TRBJ2-7; weak D call: TRBD1 (6 bases). Per the germline V gene, CDR1 is SEHNR and CDR2 is FQNEAQ (reference sequence). There are 13 residues in the CDR3. V gave up 5 bases and J gave up 9 bases, with 17 bases separating them.

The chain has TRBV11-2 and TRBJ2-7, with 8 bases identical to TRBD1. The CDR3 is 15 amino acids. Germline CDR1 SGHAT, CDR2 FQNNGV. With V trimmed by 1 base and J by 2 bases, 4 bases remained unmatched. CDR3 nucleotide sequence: TGTGCCAGCAGCTTAGTGTCAGGGGGCCCCTACGAGCAGTACTTC. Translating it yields CASSLVSGGPYEQYF.